These T cell receptor beta chains were read from a single sample in a study of response to subunit inactivated influenza vaccine. Via MiXCR, TCRdb re-called the RT-PCR reads, giving one row per CDR3 protein. Here the sample spans about 500,000 distinct CDR3 sequences, 6% to 9% being singletons. The input for sequencing was PBMCs from blood, taken less than 30 months after vaccination. Receptors originate from a man between 50 and 75 years old who received an inactivated influenza vaccine. Each CDR3 is given with its conserved first and last residue. A D gene is named only where the DNA matches it firmly. Expanded clones are given a class, and other clones once, few, many or no size at all.

v_gene: TRBV20-1; j_gene: TRBJ1-1; abundance: -; d_gene: -; CDR3aa: CSAKPPGLLNTEAFF; CDR3nt: TGCAGTGCTAAGCCTCCGGGACTGTTGAACACTGAAGCTTTCTTT
v_gene: TRBV4-3; j_gene: TRBJ1-6; abundance: -; d_gene: -; CDR3aa: CASSQQGSYNSPLHF; CDR3nt: TGCGCCAGCAGCCAACAGGGCTCCTATAATTCACCCCTCCACTTT
v_gene: TRBV28; j_gene: TRBJ2-7; abundance: few; d_gene: -; CDR3aa: CASSFTGRSSYEQYF; CDR3nt: TGTGCCAGCAGTTTTACGGGCAGGAGCTCCTACGAGCAGTACTTC
v_gene: TRBV5-1; j_gene: TRBJ2-3; abundance: -; d_gene: -; CDR3aa: CASSPLAARSTDTQYF; CDR3nt: TGCGCCAGCAGCCCCCTGGCAGCGAGGAGTACAGATACGCAGTATTTT
v_gene: TRBV30; j_gene: TRBJ1-2; abundance: -; d_gene: -; CDR3aa: CAWRVGQTKTF; CDR3nt: TGTGCCTGGAGGGTTGGACAGACGAAAACCTTC
v_gene: TRBV7-2; j_gene: TRBJ2-4; abundance: -; d_gene: -; CDR3aa: CASTARYREGGNIQYF; CDR3nt: TGTGCCAGCACCGCTCGATACAGGGAAGGTGGAAACATTCAGTACTTC
v_gene: TRBV18; j_gene: TRBJ1-1; abundance: -; d_gene: -; CDR3aa: CASSPRNTEAFF; CDR3nt: TGTGCCAGCTCACCACGTAACACTGAAGCTTTCTTT
v_gene: TRBV5-6; j_gene: TRBJ2-7; abundance: many; d_gene: -; CDR3aa: CASSFQGTVEQYF; CDR3nt: TGTGCCAGCAGCTTCCAGGGTACTGTCGAGCAGTACTTC
v_gene: TRBV4-2; j_gene: TRBJ2-3; abundance: many; d_gene: -; CDR3aa: CASSQQVIRRGAAPDTQYF; CDR3nt: TGTGCCAGCAGCCAACAGGTCATACGGAGGGGGGCCGCCCCAGATACGCAGTATTTT
v_gene: TRBV29-1; j_gene: TRBJ2-5; abundance: -; d_gene: TRBD1; CDR3aa: CSVGQGQAETQYF; CDR3nt: TGCAGCGTCGGACAGGGCCAGGCGGAGACCCAGTACTTC
v_gene: TRBV5-6; j_gene: TRBJ2-1; abundance: -; d_gene: TRBD2; CDR3aa: CASSLELAGRGYNEQFF; CDR3nt: TGTGCCAGCAGCTTGGAGTTAGCGGGAAGGGGCTACAATGAGCAGTTCTTC
v_gene: TRBV7-8; j_gene: TRBJ2-6; abundance: -; d_gene: -; CDR3aa: CASSPQPDWDRANVLTF; CDR3nt: TGTGCCAGCAGCCCACAGCCTGACTGGGATAGGGCCAACGTCCTGACTTTC
v_gene: TRBV18; j_gene: TRBJ1-1; abundance: few; d_gene: -; CDR3aa: CASSPAGRETEAFF; CDR3nt: TGTGCCAGCTCACCAGCAGGGAGGGAAACTGAAGCTTTCTTT
v_gene: TRBV18; j_gene: TRBJ2-3; abundance: -; d_gene: TRBD2; CDR3aa: CASSPRTSGRRGTDTQYF; CDR3nt: TGTGCCAGCTCACCACGGACTAGCGGGAGGCGGGGCACAGATACGCAGTATTTT
v_gene: TRBV29-1; j_gene: TRBJ2-1; abundance: many; d_gene: -; CDR3aa: CSGLGDSLSEQFF; CDR3nt: TGCAGCGGCCTCGGAGACAGCCTGAGTGAGCAGTTCTTC
v_gene: TRBV20-1; j_gene: TRBJ2-7; abundance: -; d_gene: TRBD2; CDR3aa: CSASSGLAGEEQYF; CDR3nt: TGCAGTGCTAGTTCAGGACTAGCGGGAGAGGAGCAGTACTTC
v_gene: TRBV4-2; j_gene: TRBJ2-3; abundance: -; d_gene: -; CDR3aa: CASSQLAAPSTDTQYF; CDR3nt: TGTGCCAGCAGCCAATTAGCGGCCCCTAGCACAGATACGCAGTATTTT
v_gene: TRBV29-1; j_gene: TRBJ2-3; abundance: few; d_gene: TRBD2; CDR3aa: CSVEDQLAGGPDTQYF; CDR3nt: TGCAGCGTTGAAGATCAACTAGCGGGAGGCCCAGATACGCAGTATTTT
v_gene: TRBV20-1; j_gene: TRBJ2-3; abundance: few; d_gene: -; CDR3aa: CSAGREVTDTQYF; CDR3nt: TGCAGTGCTGGGCGGGAAGTCACAGATACGCAGTATTTT
v_gene: TRBV30; j_gene: TRBJ2-3; abundance: few; d_gene: -; CDR3aa: CAWRHLRGGRTDTQYF; CDR3nt: TGTGCCTGGAGGCATCTTAGGGGGGGTCGTACAGATACGCAGTATTTT
v_gene: TRBV7-9; j_gene: TRBJ2-1; abundance: -; d_gene: -; CDR3aa: CASNLLWGEQFF; CDR3nt: TGTGCCAGCAACTTGCTGTGGGGAGAGCAGTTCTTC
v_gene: TRBV7-9; j_gene: TRBJ1-1; abundance: many; d_gene: -; CDR3aa: CASSPPANTEAFF; CDR3nt: TGTGCCAGCAGCCCCCCAGCCAACACTGAAGCTTTCTTT
v_gene: TRBV9; j_gene: TRBJ2-3; abundance: few; d_gene: TRBD2; CDR3aa: CASSVGSGRSADTQYF; CDR3nt: TGTGCCAGCAGCGTAGGCAGCGGGAGATCGGCAGATACGCAGTATTTT
v_gene: TRBV20-1; j_gene: TRBJ2-7; abundance: -; d_gene: -; CDR3aa: CSAGTGVEYEQYF; CDR3nt: TGCAGTGCTGGGACCGGAGTCGAGTACGAGCAGTACTTC
v_gene: TRBV27; j_gene: TRBJ2-7; abundance: many; d_gene: -; CDR3aa: CASSLSPHYEQYF; CDR3nt: TGTGCCAGCAGTTTATCCCCACATTACGAGCAGTACTTC
v_gene: TRBV20-1; j_gene: TRBJ2-7; abundance: -; d_gene: TRBD1; CDR3aa: CSAGDRGLTYEQYF; CDR3nt: TGCAGTGCGGGGGACAGGGGTCTTACCTACGAGCAGTACTTC
v_gene: TRBV27; j_gene: TRBJ2-1; abundance: -; d_gene: TRBD2; CDR3aa: CASSFTPRLAGGNNEQFF; CDR3nt: TGTGCCAGCAGTTTTACCCCCAGGCTAGCGGGGGGAAACAATGAGCAGTTCTTC
v_gene: TRBV27; j_gene: TRBJ2-5; abundance: -; d_gene: -; CDR3aa: CASSLWGRGPQETQYF; CDR3nt: TGTGCCAGCAGTTTATGGGGCAGGGGTCCCCAAGAGACCCAGTACTTC
v_gene: TRBV7-9; j_gene: TRBJ2-2; abundance: few; d_gene: TRBD2; CDR3aa: CASSLGLAGKSGELFF; CDR3nt: TGTGCCAGCAGTCTAGGACTAGCGGGAAAGTCCGGGGAGCTGTTTTTT
v_gene: TRBV7-8; j_gene: TRBJ2-5; abundance: -; d_gene: -; CDR3aa: CASSPWTDETQYF; CDR3nt: TGTGCCAGCAGCCCCTGGACAGATGAGACCCAGTACTTC
v_gene: TRBV28; j_gene: TRBJ2-3; abundance: many; d_gene: -; CDR3aa: CASSSPIERGTDTQYF; CDR3nt: TGTGCCAGCAGTTCGCCCATTGAGCGGGGCACAGATACGCAGTATTTT
v_gene: TRBV30; j_gene: TRBJ2-5; abundance: few; d_gene: -; CDR3aa: CAWSVRVGETQYF; CDR3nt: TGTGCCTGGAGTGTACGGGTAGGGGAGACCCAGTACTTC
v_gene: TRBV3-1; j_gene: TRBJ2-5; abundance: -; d_gene: -; CDR3aa: CASSQDALAQYF; CDR3nt: TGTGCCAGCAGCCAAGATGCCCTGGCCCAGTACTTC
v_gene: TRBV7-9; j_gene: TRBJ2-2; abundance: many; d_gene: -; CDR3aa: CASSFPAGELFF; CDR3nt: TGTGCCAGCAGCTTCCCAGCCGGGGAGCTGTTTTTT
v_gene: TRBV11-2; j_gene: TRBJ2-7; abundance: few; d_gene: -; CDR3aa: CASSATFSELEQYF; CDR3nt: TGTGCCAGCAGCGCCACGTTCAGTGAGCTCGAGCAGTACTTC
v_gene: TRBV5-1; j_gene: TRBJ2-7; abundance: -; d_gene: -; CDR3aa: CASSFRSGYDHEQYF; CDR3nt: TGCGCCAGCAGCTTCCGGTCGGGGTACGACCACGAGCAGTACTTC
v_gene: TRBV3-1; j_gene: TRBJ2-1; abundance: many; d_gene: -; CDR3aa: CASSQVPAGEQFF; CDR3nt: TGTGCCAGCAGCCAAGTACCCGCCGGTGAGCAGTTCTTC
v_gene: TRBV29-1; j_gene: TRBJ2-6; abundance: many; d_gene: -; CDR3aa: CSVVYFQGSGANVLTF; CDR3nt: TGCAGCGTTGTTTATTTCCAGGGTTCTGGGGCCAACGTCCTGACTTTC
v_gene: TRBV20-1; j_gene: TRBJ1-4; abundance: many; d_gene: TRBD1; CDR3aa: CSARQGINEKLFF; CDR3nt: TGCAGTGCACGACAGGGGATTAATGAAAAACTGTTTTTT
v_gene: TRBV29-1; j_gene: TRBJ2-3; abundance: many; d_gene: -; CDR3aa: CSVEQGADTQYF; CDR3nt: TGCAGCGTTGAACAGGGAGCAGATACGCAGTATTTT
v_gene: TRBV5-1; j_gene: TRBJ2-7; abundance: many; d_gene: -; CDR3aa: CASSFGVSYEQYF; CDR3nt: TGCGCCAGCAGCTTCGGTGTTTCCTACGAGCAGTACTTC
v_gene: TRBV9; j_gene: TRBJ2-3; abundance: many; d_gene: -; CDR3aa: CASSVRGSTDTQYF; CDR3nt: TGTGCCAGCAGCGTACGAGGGAGCACAGATACGCAGTATTTT
v_gene: TRBV7-2; j_gene: TRBJ2-2; abundance: few; d_gene: -; CDR3aa: CASSGSGERTGELFF; CDR3nt: TGTGCCAGCAGCGGAAGTGGGGAGCGCACCGGGGAGCTGTTTTTT
v_gene: TRBV4-2; j_gene: TRBJ2-7; abundance: many; d_gene: TRBD2; CDR3aa: CASSQVGTSIEQYF; CDR3nt: TGTGCCAGCAGCCAAGTTGGGACTAGCATCGAGCAGTACTTC
v_gene: TRBV7-9; j_gene: TRBJ2-5; abundance: few; d_gene: -; CDR3aa: CASSLSGRFMTQYF; CDR3nt: TGTGCCAGCAGCTTATCTGGCCGTTTTATGACCCAGTACTTC
v_gene: TRBV20-1; j_gene: TRBJ2-7; abundance: -; d_gene: -; CDR3aa: CSARDSARSSYEQYF; CDR3nt: TGCAGTGCTAGAGACAGCGCCAGATCATCCTACGAGCAGTACTTC
v_gene: TRBV12-3/TRBV12-4; j_gene: TRBJ2-7; abundance: -; d_gene: TRBD2; CDR3aa: CASSLAYGGGGARYEQYF; CDR3nt: TGTGCCAGCAGTTTAGCGTATGGGGGCGGGGGGGCCCGCTACGAGCAGTACTTC
v_gene: TRBV4-3; j_gene: TRBJ2-5; abundance: -; d_gene: -; CDR3aa: CANSQHREETQYF; CDR3nt: TGCGCCAACAGCCAACACAGGGAAGAGACCCAGTACTTC
v_gene: TRBV9; j_gene: TRBJ2-5; abundance: many; d_gene: -; CDR3aa: CASSRSSSETQYF; CDR3nt: TGTGCCAGCAGCCGGAGTTCCTCTGAGACCCAGTACTTC